Listed here are 30 T cell receptor beta chains from one sample, sequenced in a study of beta chain features in type 1 diabetes. Expressed TCRB transcripts were sequenced because the entire RNA isolate underwent reverse transcription. The table came from immunoSEQ multiplex PCR; TCRdb's copy has only in-frame clones and leaves some out. The sample has hundreds of thousands of clones, over 11% seen once. Sequencing used naive CD4+ T cells from blood. Receptors were obtained from a man aged 25 to 40 in good health.

V and J are TRBV27 and TRBJ2-5; 8 nucleotides line up with TRBD2. Germline-derived CDR1 and CDR2 are MNHEY and SMNVEV (reference sequence). The CDR3 covers 17 residues. Trimming took 4 bases from V and 2 from J; bases not matched to a gene: 12. For the CDR3, the DNA is TGTGCCAGCAGTTCCCACTGGGCGGGGGGCCTGCAAGAGACCCAGTACTTC. This encodes CASSSHWAGGLQETQYF.

The sample holds many counts of this clone. The V gene is TRBV30, the J gene TRBJ2-5; no clear D. The CDR3 covers 12 residues. Germline lookup yields CDR1 GTSNPN and CDR2 SVGIG (reference sequence). V was cut by 2 bases and J by 1 base, with 5 bases left in between. CDR3 sequence: CAWSPRQETQYF. CDR3 DNA sequence: TGTGCCTGGAGTCCGCGCCAAGAGACCCAGTACTTC.

The chain links TRBV4-3 to TRBJ2-1; 12 nucleotides align to TRBD2. The CDR3 sequence is 16 residues long. The trim removed 0 bases at V and 8 bases at J, leaving 5 bases unmatched. Germline V CDR1 and CDR2: LGHNA, YSLEER. The CDR3 spells CASSQDYGLAGYEQFF. CDR3 DNA: TGCGCCAGCAGCCAAGATTATGGACTAGCGGGATATGAGCAGTTCTTC.

This clone was seen only a few times. The chain couples TRBV18 to TRBJ2-1, with D uncertain. V was trimmed by 6 bases and J by 10 bases, leaving 13 bases between them. Per the germline V gene, CDR1 is KGHSH and CDR2 is LQKENI. The CDR3 sequence is 12 residues long. CDR3 region: CASSRYDREQFF. The CDR3 DNA reads TGTGCCAGCTCCCGGTACGACCGCGAGCAGTTCTTC.

This clone was recorded a few times. The chain uses TRBV9 and TRBJ1-2; TRBD1 aligns across 12 bases. The CDR3 runs 14 residues. Germline lookup yields CDR1 SGDLS and CDR2 YYNGEE. V lost 7 bases and J lost 3; bases outside the gene matches: 4. The DNA of the CDR3 is TGTGCCAGCTCCGGGACAGGGGGCTACTATGGCTACACCTTC. Translated: CASSGTGGYYGYTF.

This clone was picked up a small number of times. The rearrangement links TRBV21-1 to TRBJ2-5; the table's D call, TRBD1, was not checked against the DNA. TRBV21-1 is listed as a pseudogene. This CDR3 has 13 residues. The CDR3 spells CASTGTDKETQYF. Written as DNA, the CDR3 is TGTGCCAGCACCGGGACAGACAAAGAGACCCAGTACTTC.

This clone occurred a few times. The J gene is TRBJ2-3, the V gene TRBV7-9; no clear D. The CDR3 loop spans 12 amino acids. V dropped 2 bases and J dropped 10 bases, with 10 bases sitting between them. CDR1 and CDR2 (germline): SEHNR, FQNEAQ (reference sequence). The DNA of the CDR3 is TGTGCCAGCAGCTTATTAGTGAAGGCGCAGTATTTT. This sequence encodes CASSLLVKAQYF.

This clone was seen only a few times. The V call is TRBV12-5, the J call TRBJ2-3, with 7 bases that match TRBD2. The CDR3 is 13 amino acids. J was trimmed by 2 bases and V by 6 bases; bases with no gene match: 2. Germline CDR1 and CDR2: LGHNT and FRNRAP. CDR3 coding DNA: TGTGCTAGTGGCGCGGGGGACACAGATACGCAGTATTTT. It yields the protein CASGAGDTDTQYF.

A few counts support this clone. The gene calls are TRBV28 and TRBJ2-3, with D perhaps matching TRBD2 (5 bases). Trimming took 5 bases from V and 3 from J, leaving 15 bases between them. Per the germline V gene, CDR1 is MDHEN and CDR2 is SYDVKM. This CDR3 contains 15 residues. In nucleotides, the CDR3 is TGTGCCAGCAGTAACGGTCTAGCCGTTACAGATACGCAGTATTTT. This sequence encodes CASSNGLAVTDTQYF.

The V and J genes are TRBV7-9 and TRBJ2-7; 12 bases are shared with TRBD1. This CDR3 is built from 17 residues. Per germline, CDR1 SEHNR and CDR2 FQNEAQ (reference sequence). Trimming removed 5 bases from V and 2 bases from J; junction bases left unmatched: 10. The CDR3 spells CASSTGTGGLKPYEQYF. CDR3 DNA sequence: TGTGCCAGCAGCACCGGGACAGGGGGCTTAAAACCCTACGAGCAGTACTTC.

The V call is TRBV19, the J call TRBJ2-7; 8 positions agree with TRBD1. Per the germline V gene, CDR1 is LNHDA and CDR2 is SQIVND (reference sequence). The CDR3 has 13 amino acids. The junction had 1 base not matched to a gene; V was cut back by 3 bases and J by 3 bases. DNA of the CDR3: TGTGCCAGTAGTATTGGACAGGGCTACGAGCAGTACGTC. Its translation: CASSIGQGYEQYV.

The chain is built from TRBV10-3 and TRBJ1-2; D possibly corresponds to TRBD1 (5 bases). Trimming shortened V by 2 bases and J by 6 bases, and 13 bases separated the two germline ends. The CDR3 is 14 residues long. Germline lookup yields CDR1 ENHRY and CDR2 SYGVKD. The CDR3 loop is CAISEVYRIDGYTF. The CDR3 DNA follows: TGTGCCATCAGTGAGGTATACAGGATTGATGGCTACACCTTC.

The rearrangement uses TRBV29-1 and TRBJ2-4; D unclear. V lost 7 bases to trimming and J lost 0 bases, with 10 bases between them. This CDR3 region has 13 residues. Germline V gene lookup returns CDR1 SQVTM and CDR2 ANQGSEA. CDR3 protein: CSGVSAAKNIQYF. The CDR3 coding sequence is TGCAGCGGTGTATCGGCAGCCAAAAACATTCAGTACTTC.

The rearrangement links TRBV7-3 to TRBJ2-7; 7 nucleotides align to TRBD1. Trimming cost V 5 bases and J 6 bases; bases outside gene matches: 10. The germline CDR1 and CDR2 sequences are SGHTA and FQGTGA. This CDR3 region has 14 residues. The CDR3 region is CASSPARGHFEQYV. The CDR3 coding sequence is TGTGCCAGCAGCCCGGCAAGGGGGCATTTCGAGCAGTACGTC.

The table lists this clone with a few counts. This rearrangement joins TRBV5-1 to TRBJ2-3; D remains unclear. V lost 4 bases and J lost 4, with 7 bases in between. The CDR3 loop spans 12 amino acids. Germline CDR1 and CDR2: SGHRS and YFSETQ. The CDR3 reads CASSVIADTQYF. Here the CDR3 DNA reads TGCGCCAGCAGCGTTATAGCAGATACGCAGTATTTT.

The sample holds a few counts of this clone. This sequence joins TRBV18 and TRBJ1-4; TRBD1 might be the D (5 bases). The germline CDR1 and CDR2 sequences are KGHSH and LQKENI. CDR3 length: 16 amino acids. V lost 1 base to trimming and J lost 6 bases, with 15 bases between them. The CDR3 nucleotides are TGTGCCAGCTCACCACTGGTGGGGCCGCATGATGAAAAACTGTTTTTT. This translates into CASSPLVGPHDEKLFF.

This CDR3 is CASSDRGRSPLHF. As DNA, the CDR3 is TGTGCCAGCAGCGACAGGGGTAGGTCACCCCTCCACTTT. The rearrangement joins TRBV7-9 to TRBJ1-6; 8 positions agree with TRBD1. This CDR3 has 13 amino acids. Per the germline V gene, CDR1 is SEHNR and CDR2 is FQNEAQ (reference sequence). V lost 5 bases to trimming and J lost 10 bases; unmatched junction nucleotides: 4. Looking up the rest from reference TRBV7-9 and TRBJ1-6 gives the full variable domain: DTGVSQNPRHKITKRGQNVTFRCDPISEHNRLYWYRQTLGQGPEFLTYFQNEAQLEKSRLLSDRFSAERPKGSFSTLEIQRTEQGDSAMYLCASSDRGRSPLHFGNGTRLTVT.

V usage is TRBV18 and J usage is TRBJ2-7; D perhaps matches TRBD1 (6 bases). Germline values: CDR1 KGHSH, CDR2 LQKENI. The CDR3 loop spans 13 amino acids. Deletions cut 5 bases from V and 3 bases from J, with 11 bases between. The CDR3 region is CASSSGHLYEQYF. The CDR3, as DNA: TGTGCCAGCTCATCGGGACATCTCTACGAGCAGTACTTC. Using reference TRBV18 and TRBJ2-7 for the parts outside the CDR3, the full variable domain is NAGVMQNPRHLVRRRGQEARLRCSPMKGHSHVYWYRQLPEEGLKFMVYLQKENIIDESGMPKERFSAEFPKEGPSILRIQQVVRGDSAAYFCASSSGHLYEQYFGPGTRLTVT.

The V call is TRBV7-2, the J call TRBJ2-4; 7 bases line up with TRBD2. Germline V gene sequence: CDR1 SGHTA, CDR2 FQGNSA. The junction had 8 bases not matched to a gene; V was cut back by 4 bases and J by 2 bases. The CDR3 totals 16 residues. This chain's CDR3 is CASSSSGVGSKNIQYF. In nucleotides, the CDR3 is TGTGCCAGCAGCTCCAGCGGGGTAGGGTCCAAAAACATTCAGTACTTC.

This clone was seen a handful of times. The V and J genes are TRBV18 and TRBJ2-7, with D possibly TRBD2 on 6 matching bases. V shed 3 bases and J shed 0 bases, with 9 bases lying between them. This CDR3 is 14 amino acids long. CDR1 and CDR2 from the germline V gene are KGHSH and LQKENI. The CDR3 DNA is TGTGCCAGCTCACCTTTGGGGGGCTCCTACGAGCAGTACTTC. This gives the protein CASSPLGGSYEQYF.

This chain connects TRBV4-3 to TRBJ2-1; 9 bases line up with TRBD1. This CDR3 contains 15 residues. Germline loops: CDR1 LGHNA, CDR2 YSLEER. V shed 4 bases, J shed 5 bases, and the junction held 6 bases outside the gene matches. The CDR3 nucleotides read TGCGCCAGCAGCCCTTACCGGACAGGGGACAATGAGCAGTTCTTC. It translates to CASSPYRTGDNEQFF.

The chain joins TRBV27 to TRBJ2-3; D call uncertain. Germline lookup yields CDR1 MNHEY and CDR2 SMNVEV (reference sequence). The length of the CDR3 is 14 residues. V lost 3 bases to trimming and J lost 0 bases, with 7 bases between them. DNA of the CDR3: TGTGCCAGCAGTTTTATCTTTAGCACAGATACGCAGTATTTT. Its translation: CASSFIFSTDTQYF.

The rearrangement uses TRBV11-2 and TRBJ2-3; no definite D call. Per the germline V gene, CDR1 is SGHAT and CDR2 is FQNNGV. The CDR3 extends over 11 amino acids. Trimming pared 1 base from V and 11 bases from J, leaving 7 bases between. CDR3 residues: CASSLGSWQYF. CDR3 sequence (DNA): TGTGCCAGCAGCTTAGGTAGTTGGCAGTATTTT.

This clone has a handful of counts. This rearrangement joins TRBV30 to TRBJ2-2; D call uncertain. V was shortened by 0 bases and J by 6 bases, with 14 bases between the two germline ends. The CDR3 consists of 15 residues. CDR1 and CDR2 (germline): GTSNPN, SVGIG (reference sequence). The CDR3: CAWSVLQATSGELFF. DNA of the CDR3: TGTGCCTGGAGTGTACTTCAGGCGACCTCCGGGGAGCTGTTTTTT.

The chain has TRBV28 and TRBJ2-7, with 7 positions matching TRBD1. This CDR3 spans 15 amino acids. Germline CDR1 and CDR2: MDHEN and SYDVKM. With V trimmed by 5 bases and J by 2 bases, 9 bases remained unmatched. CDR3 residues: CASSTARDRAYEQYV. DNA for the CDR3: TGTGCCAGCAGTACTGCGAGGGACAGAGCCTACGAGCAGTACGTC.

This clone was observed a handful of times. The chain combines TRBV9 with TRBJ1-1, with 7 bases matching TRBD1. V was clipped by 4 bases and J by 10 bases; unmatched bases: 16. This CDR3 region has 15 residues. The germline V gene has CDR1 SGDLS and CDR2 YYNGEE. CDR3 region: CASSPPGQSTRVAFF. Here the CDR3 DNA reads TGTGCCAGCAGCCCGCCGGGACAGAGCACTAGAGTAGCTTTCTTT.

This clone has just a few counts. The rearrangement links TRBV7-9 to TRBJ2-5; the D call may be TRBD1 or TRBD2 (5 bases each). Germline loops: CDR1 SEHNR, CDR2 FQNEAQ (reference sequence). The germline V and J ends were trimmed by 5 bases and 4 bases, with 20 bases remaining between them. The CDR3 consists of 16 residues. CDR3 amino acids: CASSAPAGTGLETQYF. The CDR3 bases are TGTGCCAGCAGCGCCCCGGCAGGGACGGGATTAGAGACCCAGTACTTC.

The chain carries TRBV2 and TRBJ2-1; the D gene is possibly TRBD2 (5 bases). The CDR3 runs to 14 residues. V was trimmed by 3 bases and J by 6 bases, leaving 12 bases between them. The germline gives CDR1 SNHLY, CDR2 FYNNEI. The CDR3: CASSETLGANEQFF. CDR3 DNA: TGTGCCAGCAGTGAGACACTAGGCGCCAATGAGCAGTTCTTC.

The rearrangement joins TRBV5-6 to TRBJ1-1, with D unclear. V was cut by 4 bases and J by 1 base, with 8 bases left in between. Germline V gene data show CDR1 as SGHDT and CDR2 as YYEEEE. This CDR3 has 13 amino acids. The CDR3 here is CASSGTENTEAFF. The CDR3 nucleotides are TGTGCCAGCAGCGGTACCGAGAACACTGAAGCTTTCTTT. The full variable domain, completed using reference TRBV5-6 and TRBJ1-1, is DAGVTQSPTHLIKTRGQQVTLRCSPKSGHDTVSWYQQALGQGPQFIFQYYEEEERQRGNFPDRFSGHQFPNYSSELNVNALLLGDSALYLCASSGTENTEAFFGQGTRLTVV.

The chain couples TRBV29-1 to TRBJ1-1; D possibly corresponds to TRBD1 (5 bases). CDR1 is SQVTM and CDR2 is ANQGSEA in the germline V gene. The CDR3 is 11 amino acids. The V gene lost 4 bases and the J gene lost 5 bases, with 8 bases spanning the gap. CDR3 nucleotide sequence: TGCAGCGTTGTTCGGGGGACTGAAGCTTTCTTT. It yields the protein CSVVRGTEAFF.